Only a few counts were recorded for the clone carrying this TCR beta chain. The antigen remains unidentified. This record comes from a study of T-cell reconstitution after alpha-beta-depleted transplantation in children. This sample's TCRbeta library carried unique molecular identifier barcodes. TCRdb reprocessed the PCR reads with MiXCR, giving one entry per CDR3 protein. This sample has 500,000 to 750,000 distinct CDR3 sequences, with roughly 27% found just once. V gave up 3 bases and J gave up 7 bases, with 7 bases separating them. Germline values: CDR1 ENHRY, CDR2 SYGVKD. This CDR3 has 12 amino acids. Study findings and constraints: Most T-cell counts and diversity one year after the transplant came from T cells that were newly produced.

The rearrangement uses TRBV10-3 and TRBJ2-4, with D maybe TRBD2 (5 bases). The source was PBMCs, collected before TCRalphabeta/CD19-depleted stem cell transplant. The clonotype was recovered from a boy younger than two with Wiskott-Aldrich syndrome, due to receive a stem cell transplant. The CDR3 nucleotides read TGTGCCATCAGTGAAAGGAGGAACATTCAGTACTTC. It encodes CAISERRNIQYF.